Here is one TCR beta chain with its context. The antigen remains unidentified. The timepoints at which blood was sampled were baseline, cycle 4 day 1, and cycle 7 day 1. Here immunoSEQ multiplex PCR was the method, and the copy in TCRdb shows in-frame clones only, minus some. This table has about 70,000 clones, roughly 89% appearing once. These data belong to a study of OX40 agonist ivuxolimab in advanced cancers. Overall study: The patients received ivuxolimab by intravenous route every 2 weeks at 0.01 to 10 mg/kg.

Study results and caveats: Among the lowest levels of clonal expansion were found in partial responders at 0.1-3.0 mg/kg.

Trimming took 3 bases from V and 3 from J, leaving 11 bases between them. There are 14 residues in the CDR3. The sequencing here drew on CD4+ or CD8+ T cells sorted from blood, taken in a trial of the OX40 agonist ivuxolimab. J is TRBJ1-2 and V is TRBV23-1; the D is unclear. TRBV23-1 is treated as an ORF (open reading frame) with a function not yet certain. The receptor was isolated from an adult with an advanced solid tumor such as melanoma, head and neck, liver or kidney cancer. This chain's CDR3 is CASSQSVGHYGYTF. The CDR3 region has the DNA TGCGCCAGCAGTCAGTCCGTCGGGCACTATGGCTACACCTTC.